This TCR beta chain was found in a study of monozygotic twins with inflammatory bowel disease. In germline, CDR1 is SGHNT, CDR2 YYREEE (reference sequence). The CDR3 has 16 residues. Template switching was used to attach UMIs, which incorporated a 6-nucleotide sample barcode. TCRdb reworked the 5' RACE reads into one entry per CDR3 protein, no DNA. The clone table shows about 210,000 distinct CDR3 sequences, with the ten largest holding roughly 1.5%. This sequence was found in a human donor with ulcerative colitis or Crohn's disease, or a healthy co-twin of an affected twin (not recorded which). The sample consisted of blood. The genes are TRBV5-4 and TRBJ2-5; TCRdb designates TRBD1, a call that cannot be tested without DNA. The CDR3 sequence is CASSPMTGGEKETQYF.